This T cell receptor (beta chain) was profiled in a study of T cells in women clearing cervical HPV infection. Regarding this clone: The read ends 3 residues shy of where the CDR3 ends; the end is completed using the germline J gene.

V gave up 2 bases and J gave up 3 bases, with 7 bases separating them. CDR1 is SGHVS, CDR2 FNYEAQ, per germline. This CDR3 comprises 14 residues. Data came from immunoSEQ multiplex PCR; TCRdb stores just in-frame clones and leaves some out. The table lists around 28,000 clones. The sequencing input was blood buffy coat. The sequence derives from a woman aged 18-70 years with a cervical HPV16 infection that either progressed to CIN3+ or cleared (not recorded which). V gene TRBV7-6 combines with J gene TRBJ1-4; D gene unclear. CDR3 in amino acids: CASSLRRSNEKLFF. The CDR3 bases that were read are TGTGCCAGCAGCTTAAGGCGGTCTAATGAAAAA. Looking up the rest from reference TRBV7-6 and TRBJ1-4 gives the full variable domain: GAGVSQSPRYKVTKRGQDVALRCDPISGHVSLYWYRQALGQGPEFLTYFNYEAQQDKSGLPNDRFSAERPEGSISTLTIQRTEQRDSAMYRCASSLRRSNEKLFFGSGTQLSVL.